The 29 T cell receptor beta chains below were found in one sample sequenced in a study of cytomegalovirus exposure and HLA in healthy donors. The PCR was carried out with 60 Vbeta primers and 13 Jbeta primers. Data came from immunoSEQ multiplex PCR; TCRdb stores just in-frame clones and leaves some out. The sample carries roughly 120,000 clones, approximately 77% recorded once. Sequencing was done on a sample of PBMCs. These receptors all come from a man aged 50 to 60 in good health and CMV-seropositive.

The genes are TRBV7-2 and TRBJ2-5; 7 bases agree with TRBD1. Germline assignment: CDR1 SGHTA and CDR2 FQGNSA. V was clipped by 7 bases and J by 0 bases; unmatched bases: 8. The CDR3 is 15 residues long. CDR3 nucleotides: TGTGCCAGCACAAAACCACAGGGGTACCAAGAGACCCAGTACTTC. It translates to CASTKPQGYQETQYF.

This chain links TRBV30 with TRBJ2-5; perhaps TRBD2 as D (5 bases). The J call may not be correct, given that the DNA end is closer to TRBJ2-7. The CDR3 totals 15 residues. Germline V gives CDR1 GTSNPN, CDR2 SVGIG (reference sequence). CDR3 DNA: TGTGCCTGGAGCGCGGTTGAGACTAACATCTACGAGCAGTACTTC. This codes for CAWSAVETNIYEQYF.

V usage is TRBV30 and J usage is TRBJ1-5; D ambiguous. Germline CDR1 GTSNPN, CDR2 SVGIG (reference sequence). V lost 0 bases and J 0 bases, leaving 15 bases between the germline ends. The CDR3 is made up of 17 amino acids. The CDR3 region has the DNA TGTGCCTGGAGTGTACGAGGCGCCGGCTATAGCAATCAGCCCCAGCATTTT. Its translation is CAWSVRGAGYSNQPQHF.

Points on this clone: The CDR3 end shows no conserved phenylalanine or tryptophan, and so a read error is likely. The chain joins TRBV6-6 to TRBJ1-1, with 9 bases lining up with TRBD1. Unmatched junction bases numbered 10, after V lost 6 bases and J lost 5 bases. Per the germline V gene, CDR1 is MNHNY and CDR2 is SVGAGI (reference sequence). The CDR3 extends over 15 amino acids. For the CDR3, the DNA is TGTGCCAGCAGGTACACGGGACAGGGTGAGACTGAAGCTTTCGTT. It specifies CASRYTGQGETEAFV.

The gene calls are TRBV11-2 and TRBJ2-5, with D possibly matching TRBD1 (6 bases). V was cut by 3 bases and J by 1 base, with 15 bases left in between. Germline CDR1 and CDR2: SGHAT and FQNNGV. The CDR3 runs to 16 residues. The CDR3 here is CASSFGHGQIQETQYF. The CDR3 region has the DNA TGTGCCAGCAGCTTTGGGCACGGACAGATCCAAGAGACCCAGTACTTC.

This chain joins TRBV6-5 and TRBJ1-2, with a weak D call TRBD1 (6 bases). The V gene lost 5 bases and the J gene lost 2 bases, with 6 bases spanning the gap. Germline V gene lookup returns CDR1 MNHEY and CDR2 SVGAGI. This CDR3 region has 12 residues. CDR3 in amino acids: CASSGQNYGYTF. The CDR3, as DNA: TGTGCCAGCAGTGGACAGAACTATGGCTACACCTTC.

The chain links TRBV5-1 to TRBJ2-2, with D tentatively TRBD2 (6 bases). The CDR3 runs 15 residues. With 2 bases removed from V and 2 bases from J, the gap between germline ends came to 10 bases. Germline V lookup: CDR1 SGHRS, CDR2 YFSETQ. CDR3 bases: TGCGCCAGCAGCTTCGGAGGGAGAAACACCGGGGAGCTGTTTTTT. It yields the protein CASSFGGRNTGELFF.

The chain carries TRBV23-1 and TRBJ2-7; tentative D call: TRBD1 (6 bases). TRBV23-1 is marked as an open reading frame, function uncertain. Trimming took 4 bases from V and 1 from J, leaving 14 bases between them. The CDR3 has 15 residues. CDR3 in amino acids: CASSPPVQGSYEQYF. The CDR3 DNA sequence: TGCGCCAGCAGTCCCCCCGTCCAGGGGTCCTACGAGCAGTACTTC.

The chain links TRBV7-2 to TRBJ1-4, with D unclear. V was cut by 5 bases and J by 2 bases, with 15 bases left in between. This CDR3 is built from 16 residues. CDR1 is SGHTA and CDR2 is FQGNSA in the germline V gene. CDR3 nucleotide sequence: TGTGCCAGCAGCCCCGCTGTTACCCGGACTAATGAAAAACTGTTTTTT. This sequence encodes CASSPAVTRTNEKLFF.

This chain connects TRBV4-1 to TRBJ2-1; 15 bases are shared with TRBD2. Germline V CDR1 and CDR2: MGHRA, YSYEKL. The CDR3 covers 18 residues. With V trimmed by 1 base and J by 6 bases, 7 bases remained unmatched. CDR3 protein: CASSQGTSGGGRGNEQFF. CDR3 in DNA: TGCGCCAGCAGCCAAGGGACTAGCGGGGGGGGAAGGGGCAATGAGCAGTTCTTC.

The chain couples TRBV10-3 to TRBJ2-1; 9 bases agree with TRBD2. The CDR3 spans 16 residues. After removal of 0 bases from V and 6 bases from J, the junction contained 6 bases not matched to a gene. Germline CDR1 and CDR2: ENHRY and SYGVKD. The CDR3 coding sequence is TGTGCCATCAGTGAGTCCATAGGACTAGCGCTCAATGAGCAGTTCTTC. This gives the protein CAISESIGLALNEQFF.

For the CDR3, the DNA is TGTGCCAGTACCAGTATCGACAGGGAAGATGGCTACACCTTC. It translates to CASTSIDREDGYTF. V usage is TRBV19 and J usage is TRBJ1-2, with 7 positions matching TRBD1. This CDR3 region has 14 residues. Trimming took 7 bases from V and 6 from J; bases not matched to a gene: 11. Germline V gives CDR1 LNHDA, CDR2 SQIVND (reference sequence).

The chain is built from TRBV29-1 and TRBJ1-1; 7 bases match TRBD1. Germline loops: CDR1 SQVTM, CDR2 ANQGSEA. The CDR3 runs to 14 residues. J lost 5 bases, V lost 3 bases, and 9 bases had no gene match. CDR3 sequence: CSVDPGQVDTEAFF. The CDR3 bases are TGCAGCGTTGACCCAGGACAGGTGGATACTGAAGCTTTCTTT.

The J gene is TRBJ2-7, the V gene TRBV5-1; possible D gene TRBD1, 6 bases. The CDR3 is made up of 14 amino acids. The germline V gene has CDR1 SGHRS and CDR2 YFSETQ. With 1 base removed from V and 6 bases from J, the gap between germline ends came to 14 bases. CDR3 region: CASSLRTARAEQYF. The CDR3 DNA reads as TGCGCCAGCAGCTTGAGGACAGCCCGGGCCGAGCAGTACTTC.

This chain connects TRBV6-1 to TRBJ2-7; D perhaps matches TRBD1 (6 bases). Looked up from germline, CDR1 is MNHNS and CDR2 is SASEGT. The CDR3 is 14 residues long. The germline V and J ends were trimmed by 7 bases and 4 bases, with 17 bases remaining between them. The CDR3, as DNA: TGTGCCAGCATTTCCCCAGGGGCGCTTTACGAGCAGTACTTC. Translated, it gives CASISPGALYEQYF.

The chain couples TRBV6-5 to TRBJ2-1, with 14 bases that match TRBD2. V lost 2 bases, J lost 8 bases, and 5 bases stayed unmatched. CDR1 MNHEY and CDR2 SVGAGI come from the germline V gene. This CDR3 has 16 residues. CDR3 loop: CASSYIGTSGRHEQFF. CDR3 DNA sequence: TGTGCCAGCAGTTACATCGGGACTAGCGGGAGACATGAGCAGTTCTTC.

V gene TRBV9 combines with J gene TRBJ2-3; TRBD2 matches 14 bases. V gave up 2 bases and J gave up 0 bases; unmatched junction bases: 2. CDR3 length: 17 amino acids. CDR1 is SGDLS, CDR2 YYNGEE, per germline. The DNA for the CDR3 is TGTGCCAGCAGCGTGACTAGCGGGGGGGCAAGCACAGATACGCAGTATTTT. Translation: CASSVTSGGASTDTQYF.

The V call is TRBV6-5, the J call TRBJ2-1; TRBD1 might be the D (6 bases). The CDR3 contains 14 residues. Germline V gives CDR1 MNHEY, CDR2 SVGAGI. Trimming took 3 bases from V and 7 from J, leaving 13 bases between them. CDR3 residues: CASSYEGVRNEQFF. The CDR3 DNA reads as TGTGCCAGCAGTTATGAGGGGGTGAGAAATGAGCAGTTCTTC.

This clone showed up just once. The rearrangement uses TRBV28 and TRBJ1-3; maybe TRBD1 (6 bases). There are 14 residues in the CDR3. Germline CDR1 is MDHEN and CDR2 is SYDVKM. The ends were cut back, 5 bases at V and 10 bases at J, with 18 bases in the middle. CDR3 sequence (DNA): TGTGCCAGCAGTGGACAGCAATTGGAAATAACCATATATTTT. It translates to CASSGQQLEITIYF.

The chain combines TRBV4-3 with TRBJ2-2; tentative D call: TRBD2 (5 bases). Germline V gives CDR1 LGHNA, CDR2 YSLEER. This CDR3 has 20 residues. With 0 bases removed from V and 3 bases from J, the gap between germline ends came to 23 bases. CDR3 in DNA: TGCGCCAGCAGCCAAGATCCACGTGGGAGAGGAACTTGGGACACCGGGGAGCTGTTTTTT. This translates into CASSQDPRGRGTWDTGELFF.

J is TRBJ1-1 and V is TRBV6-1; D gene uncertain. The CDR3 runs to 13 residues. Per germline, CDR1 MNHNS and CDR2 SASEGT. V dropped 7 bases and J dropped 3 bases, with 12 bases sitting between them. The CDR3 sequence is CASKVQVDTEAFF. CDR3 bases: TGTGCCAGCAAGGTCCAGGTAGACACTGAAGCTTTCTTT.

This clone was seen repeatedly, ten times or more. The rearrangement joins TRBV4-1 to TRBJ1-5; D gene ambiguous. Germline-derived CDR1 and CDR2 are MGHRA and YSYEKL. This CDR3 is 14 amino acids long. V lost 1 base, J lost 6 bases, and 10 bases lay in between. CDR3 sequence reads: CASSQASRGQPQHF. DNA of the CDR3: TGCGCCAGCAGCCAAGCCTCCCGAGGTCAGCCCCAGCATTTT.

This rearrangement joins TRBV4-2 to TRBJ2-7; 14 bases are shared with TRBD2. CDR3 size: 17 residues. Trimming took 4 bases from V and 0 from J; bases not matched to a gene: 5. Per the germline V gene, CDR1 is LGHNA and CDR2 is YNFKEQ. In DNA form, the CDR3 reads TGTGCCAGCAGCCTAACCGGGACTAGCGGGAGCTCCTACGAGCAGTACTTC. Translating gives CASSLTGTSGSSYEQYF.

The chain combines TRBV19 with TRBJ2-1; TRBD1 matches 9 bases. Unmatched junction bases numbered 8, after V lost 5 bases and J lost 9 bases. CDR1 is LNHDA and CDR2 is SQIVND in the germline V gene (reference sequence). The CDR3 extends over 14 amino acids. Here the CDR3 DNA reads TGTGCCAGTAGTCGGCGACAGGGGGGGGGTGAGCAGTTCTTC. Protein: CASSRRQGGGEQFF.

The gene calls are TRBV30 and TRBJ2-1; D is undetermined. From germline, CDR1 is GTSNPN and CDR2 SVGIG (reference sequence). V was clipped by 6 bases and J by 7 bases, with 10 bases between them. This CDR3 is built from 11 residues. The CDR3 is CACPILNEQFF. CDR3 sequence (DNA): TGTGCCTGCCCAATCCTAAATGAGCAGTTCTTC.

The chain carries TRBV6-1 and TRBJ1-2; D ambiguous. The germline V gene has CDR1 MNHNS and CDR2 SASEGT. This CDR3 has 13 amino acids. Trimming removed 4 bases at V and 4 bases at J, with 10 bases between. As DNA, the CDR3 is TGTGCCAGCAGTGGTCAGATTTTCTATGGCTACACCTTC. Translating gives CASSGQIFYGYTF.

This chain joins TRBV30 and TRBJ1-3; D call uncertain. V was pared by 0 bases and J by 6 bases, with 6 bases between. This CDR3 spans 12 amino acids. CDR1 and CDR2 (germline): GTSNPN, SVGIG (reference sequence). CDR3 region: CAWSVLENTIYF. CDR3 sequence (DNA): TGTGCCTGGAGTGTATTAGAAAACACCATATATTTT.

This clone was recorded a few times. V gene TRBV19 combines with J gene TRBJ1-2, with TRBD1 identical over 8 bases. J was trimmed by 3 bases and V by 6 bases; bases with no gene match: 3. The germline V gene has CDR1 LNHDA and CDR2 SQIVND (reference sequence). The CDR3 contains 13 residues. CDR3 DNA sequence: TGTGCCAGTAGGGTGGACAGGGACTATGGCTACACCTTC. This gives the protein CASRVDRDYGYTF.

This clone was found once. V usage is TRBV19 and J usage is TRBJ1-4; D is unresolved. Trimming left V 0 bases short and J 12 bases short, with 14 bases between. This CDR3 comprises 14 residues. Germline assignment: CDR1 LNHDA and CDR2 SQIVND (reference sequence). This chain's CDR3 is CASSIDSYPGELFF. CDR3 coding DNA: TGTGCCAGTAGTATAGACTCCTACCCGGGAGAACTGTTTTTT.